The T cell receptor beta chain described here comes from a study of T cell changes during pregnancy in multiple sclerosis. V lost 0 bases, J lost 2 bases, and 3 bases stayed unmatched. The germline gives CDR1 MNHNS, CDR2 SASEGT. The CDR3 consists of 15 residues. Clones were read by immunoSEQ multiplex PCR, and TCRdb kept only the in-frame ones, dropping some. Altogether roughly 30,000 clones are present, about 88% being singletons, with the ten largest covering more than 6.5%. The sequenced sample was CD8+ T cells from peripheral blood mononuclear cells, obtained after pregnancy. The origin of this receptor is a female donor with multiple sclerosis, enrolled in a pregnancy study. The gene calls are TRBV6-1 and TRBJ2-5; 7 bases align to TRBD2. CDR3 in DNA: TGTGCCAGCAGTGAAGCAGCGGGAATGCAAGAGACCCAGTACTTC. It specifies CASSEAAGMQETQYF.